This T cell receptor (beta chain) was recorded in a study of vaccination and CD4 T cells after COVID-19. Across the whole study: Post-vaccine sample collection happened at a median of approximately 77 days after dose two, ranging 14 to 241. The peptides that stimulated the cells were overlapping spike peptides from SARS-CoV-2, HCoV-NL63, HCoV-OC43 and HCoV-229E. Whole-study results and caveats: Looking at convalescent patients, a median around 86% of reactive clones were present only post-vaccination.

The Oncomine TCR Beta short-read assay was applied to DNA of cultured CD4+ T cells. TCRdb passed the PCR reads through MiXCR, listing each CDR3 protein once. The table lists 7,000 to 8,500 distinct CDR3 sequences, approximately 34% of them singletons. For this clonotype: Its antigen is as yet unknown.

The germline V and J ends were trimmed by 0 bases and 8 bases, with 10 bases remaining between them. This CDR3 is built from 13 residues. The germline V gene encodes CDR1 LGHNT and CDR2 FRNRAP. Stated treatment: approximately nine-day PBMC culture with coronavirus spike peptide pools or control peptides (ViraFEST assay). From the unexposed donor, CD4+ T cells were collected ahead of the COVID-19 pandemic (2011-2018). This sequence was found in a human donor in good health. The sequenced sample consisted of CD4+ T cells from blood, cultured in vitro. The chain is built from TRBV12-5 and TRBJ1-2; D is possibly TRBD1 (6 bases). The DNA of the CDR3 is TGTGCTAGTGGTTTGGTACAGGGAGGAGGCTACACCTTC. This translates into CASGLVQGGGYTF.